This T cell receptor beta chain emerged from a study of low-dose radiotherapy and immunotherapy resistance in tumors. Study background: A total of 13 Gy over 26 weeks was given to Cohort 2 as 1 Gy per fraction every two weeks. The treatment that patients received was intravenous nivolumab 240 mg every two weeks plus ipilimumab 1 mg/kg every six weeks. On a schedule of every two weeks, intravenous cyclophosphamide at a dose of 200 mg/m2 was delivered one day before each radiation and immunotherapy administration.

TRAV- and TRBV-specific primers, spanning alpha and beta chains, primed first-strand cDNA. Amplification of TCRs used a constant-region primer and V-primer adapter for about 20 PCR cycles. TCRdb re-called the reads through MiXCR, storing one row per CDR3 protein. Of about 30,000 distinct CDR3 sequences detected, roughly 49% appear once; the ten largest clones hold approximately 5.9%. J lost 7 bases, V lost 3 bases, and 3 bases had no gene match. This CDR3 region has 14 residues. As to time point: after trial treatment. As to treatment: LDRT plus nivolumab, ipilimumab, low-dose cyclophosphamide and aspirin (RACIN trial). Low-dose radiotherapy, low-dose cyclophosphamide, aspirin, ipilimumab and nivolumab were all given to the donors.

This clonotype was obtained from a male donor with gallbladder cancer. The V gene is TRBV12-3 or TRBV12-4, the J gene TRBJ2-1, with 10 positions matching TRBD1. Specimen: PBMCs, collected after low-dose radiotherapy plus immunotherapy. This CDR3 reads CASSFRDRGNEQFF. CDR3 nucleotide sequence: TGTGCCAGCAGTTTCCGGGACAGGGGAAATGAGCAGTTCTTC.